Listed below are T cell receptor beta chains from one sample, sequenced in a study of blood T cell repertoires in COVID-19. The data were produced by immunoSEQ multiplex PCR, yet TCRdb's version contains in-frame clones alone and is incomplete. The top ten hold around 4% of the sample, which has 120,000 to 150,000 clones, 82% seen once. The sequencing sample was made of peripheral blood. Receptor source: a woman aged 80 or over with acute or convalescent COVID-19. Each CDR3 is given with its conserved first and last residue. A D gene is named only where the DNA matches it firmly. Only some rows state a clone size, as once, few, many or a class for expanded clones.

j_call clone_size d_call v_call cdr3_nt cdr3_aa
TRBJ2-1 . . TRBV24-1 TGTGCCACCAGTGATTTGTACAGCTCCTACAATGAGCAGTTCTTC CATSDLYSSYNEQFF
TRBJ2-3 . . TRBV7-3 TGTGCCAGCAGCCCCCAGACTCTTTCAGATACGCAGTATTTT CASSPQTLSDTQYF
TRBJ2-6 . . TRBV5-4 TGTGCCAACCAGGCTCGGCCTGGGGCCAACGTCCTGACTTTC CANQARPGANVLTF
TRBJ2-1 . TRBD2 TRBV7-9 TGTGCCAGCAGCTTAGGTCGCGGGAGTGAGCAGTTCTTC CASSLGRGSEQFF
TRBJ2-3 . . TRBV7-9 TGTGCCAGCAGCAGAGGCGGTGTTAGCACAGATACGCAGTATTTT CASSRGGVSTDTQYF
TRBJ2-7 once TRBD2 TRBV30 TGTGCCTGGGGGGGGAGGGGCTCCTACGAGCAGTACTTC CAWGGRGSYEQYF
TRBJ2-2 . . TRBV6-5 TGTGCCAGCACCCTAATGACGGGGATTACCGGGGAGCTGTTTTTT CASTLMTGITGELFF
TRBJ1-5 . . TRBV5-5 TGTGCCAGCAGCTTAGGCAGGAGCAATCAGCCCCAGCATTTT CASSLGRSNQPQHF
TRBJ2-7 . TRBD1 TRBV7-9 TGTGCCAGCAGTCCGGGACAGAGCTCCTACGAGCAGTACTTC CASSPGQSSYEQYF
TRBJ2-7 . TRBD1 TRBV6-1 TGTGCCAGCAGTGAGGGGTACAGGGGGCCCTACGAGCAGTACTTC CASSEGYRGPYEQYF
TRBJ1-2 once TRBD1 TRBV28 TGTGCCAGCACCCCAGGGGGGAAGGTTTTCTATGGCTACACCTTC CASTPGGKVFYGYTF
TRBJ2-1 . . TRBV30 TGTGCCTGGAGTCTACTCTCCTACAATGAGCAGTTCTTC CAWSLLSYNEQFF
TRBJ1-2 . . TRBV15 TGTGCCACCAGCAGAGGACAGGTCCACTATGGCTACACCTTC CATSRGQVHYGYTF
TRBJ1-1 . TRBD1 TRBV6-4 TGTGCCGACGGGCCAAGGGGGCTCGGCGGTAGTCCTGAAGCTTTCTTT CADGPRGLGGSPEAFF
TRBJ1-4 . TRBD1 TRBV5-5 TGTGCCAGCAGCCATCCGGGACAGGGGTCCGAAAAACTGTTTTTT CASSHPGQGSEKLFF
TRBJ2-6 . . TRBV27 TGTGCCAGCAGTTCCTACAGGGTGAGAGGGGCCAACGTCCTGACTTTC CASSSYRVRGANVLTF
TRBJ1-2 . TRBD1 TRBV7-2 TGTGCCAGCAGCTCAGGGGGGAACTATGGCTACACCTTC CASSSGGNYGYTF
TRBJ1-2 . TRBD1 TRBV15 TGTGCCACCAGCAGAGATCAGGGACAGATTTTCTATGGCTACACCTTC CATSRDQGQIFYGYTF
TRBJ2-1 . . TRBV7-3 TGTGCCAGCAGCTTAGGAGGGGGCGGGCGAATGAATGAGCAGTTCTTC CASSLGGGGRMNEQFF
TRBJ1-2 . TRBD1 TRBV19 TGTGCCAGTAGTATAGCTTCTCACAGGGGCTATGGCTACACCTTC CASSIASHRGYGYTF
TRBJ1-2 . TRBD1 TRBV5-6 TGTGCCAGCAGCTTGTCGGTTCGGACAGGACGCGGCTACACCTTC CASSLSVRTGRGYTF
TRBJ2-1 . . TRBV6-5 TGTGCCAGCAGTAACGGGAGCCTCGCCCGTGAGCAGTTCTTC CASSNGSLAREQFF
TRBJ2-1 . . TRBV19 TGTGCCAGCCGCCCTCTGGCGGTACACAATGAGCAGTTCTTC CASRPLAVHNEQFF
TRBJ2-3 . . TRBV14 TGTGCCAGCAGCTTACAGGGTTTGAGCACAGATACGCAGTATTTT CASSLQGLSTDTQYF
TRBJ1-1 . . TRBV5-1 TGCGCCAGCAGCTTGGTACGCTCCAGGGGTAGGGGCACTGAAGCTTTCTTT CASSLVRSRGRGTEAFF
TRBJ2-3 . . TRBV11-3 TGTGCCAGCAGCTTAGAACTAGCAGATACGCAGTATTTT CASSLELADTQYF
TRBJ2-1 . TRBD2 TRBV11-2 TGTGCCAGCAGCCTTCAAGCGGGGGGCCACAATGAGCAGTTCTTC CASSLQAGGHNEQFF
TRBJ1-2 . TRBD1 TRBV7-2 TGTGCCAGCAGCTTAGTCCAGGGGGCTGCTGGCTACACCTTC CASSLVQGAAGYTF
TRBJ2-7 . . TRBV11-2 TGTGCCAGCAGCTTGGCCGGGAAACCCTACGAGCAGTACTTC CASSLAGKPYEQYF
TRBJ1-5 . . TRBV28 TGTGCCAGCAGTTTTCCCGGAACAAAGGGGGATAGCAATCAGCCCCAGCATTTT CASSFPGTKGDSNQPQHF
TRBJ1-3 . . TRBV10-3 TGTGCCATCACCGACACTTGGAACACCATATATTTT CAITDTWNTIYF
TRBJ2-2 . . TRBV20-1 TGCAGTGCCAAGAACACCGGGGAGCTGTTTTTT CSAKNTGELFF
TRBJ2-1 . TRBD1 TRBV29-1 TGCAGCGCCCAGACAGGGTCATACAATGAGCAGTTCTTC CSAQTGSYNEQFF
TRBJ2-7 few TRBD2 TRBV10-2 TGCGCCAGCAGGGGTAGCGGGAGCGGTCGATACGAGCAGTACTTC CASRGSGSGRYEQYF
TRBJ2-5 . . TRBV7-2 TGTGCCAGCAGCTCCCAGCGCGGACAACTCTGGGACTTC CASSSQRGQLWDF
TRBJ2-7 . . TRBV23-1 TGCGCCAGCCGCCCGGGGTTTGGCTACGAGCAGTACTTC CASRPGFGYEQYF
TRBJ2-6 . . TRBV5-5 TGTGCCAGCAGCTTTTATCCAGCGCACTCTGGGGCCAACGTCCTGACTTTC CASSFYPAHSGANVLTF
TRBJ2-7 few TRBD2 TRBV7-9 TGTGCCAGCAGCGCTACTAGCGGGAGATCCATCTACGAGCAGTACTTC CASSATSGRSIYEQYF
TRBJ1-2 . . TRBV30 TGTGCCGGGAAGGGGGACGGGGTTCGTGGCTATACCTTC CAGKGDGVRGYTF
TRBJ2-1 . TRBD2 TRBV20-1 TGCAGTGCTGGTGGACTAGCCTACAATGAGCAGTTCTTC CSAGGLAYNEQFF
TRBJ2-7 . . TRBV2 TGTGCCAGCAGTGATCAGGACACCTCCTCCTACGAGCAGTACTTC CASSDQDTSSYEQYF
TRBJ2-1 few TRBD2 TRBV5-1 TGCGCCAGCAGCTGGGGACTAGCCGACGGGGAGCAGTTCTTC CASSWGLADGEQFF
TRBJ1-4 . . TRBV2 TGTGCCAGCAAGCGGAGAGCCCACACAACTAATGAAAAACTGTTTTTT CASKRRAHTTNEKLFF
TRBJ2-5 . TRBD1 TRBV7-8 TGTGCCAGCAGCTTAGACAGGACAGGGGGGACCCAGTACTTC CASSLDRTGGTQYF
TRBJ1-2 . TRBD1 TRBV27 TGTGCCAGCAGTTCGGGACAGGGTTTCGGCTACACCTTC CASSSGQGFGYTF
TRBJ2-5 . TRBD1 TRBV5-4 TGTGCCAGCAGACAGGGACAGGGAGAAGAGACCCAGTACTTC CASRQGQGEETQYF
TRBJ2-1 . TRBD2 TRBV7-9 TGTGCCAGCAGCTCAATCAGCGGGAGAAGTTACAATGAGCAGTTCTTC CASSSISGRSYNEQFF
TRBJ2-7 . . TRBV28 TGTGCCAGCAGTTTCCAGGGGCCCTACGAGCAGTACTTC CASSFQGPYEQYF
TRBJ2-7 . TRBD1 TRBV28 TGTGCCAGCAGTCCTCGAAGACAGGGTCAGAGCTCCTACGAGCAGTACTTC CASSPRRQGQSSYEQYF
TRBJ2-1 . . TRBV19 TGTGCCAGCCAACAGAAAAGCTCCTACAATGAGCAGTTCTTC CASQQKSSYNEQFF
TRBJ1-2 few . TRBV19 TGTGCCAGTAGTATAGACTACCGGGACACCTACTATGGCTACACCTTC CASSIDYRDTYYGYTF
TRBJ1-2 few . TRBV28 TGTGCCAGCAGTTTACGGGATTATGGCTACACCTTC CASSLRDYGYTF
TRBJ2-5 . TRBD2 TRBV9 TGTGCCAGCAGCGGAGGACTAGCGGGAGTAAAGACCCAGTACTTC CASSGGLAGVKTQYF
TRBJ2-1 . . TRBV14 TGTGCCAGCAGTCGCGCACAGGGCAGTGAGCAGTTCTTC CASSRAQGSEQFF